Each of the 9 T cell receptor beta chains below was sequenced from the same sample in a study of T cell repertoires in cytomegalovirus infection. TCRdb reprocessed the reads with MiXCR, giving one entry per CDR3 protein. The sample holds fewer than 550,000 distinct CDR3 sequences; about 17% are singletons and the top ten take around 25%. Sequences were obtained from CD8+ T cells from PBMCs. Receptor source: a human donor in good health (CMV status not recorded). Some clones in this sample may be carry-over from other donors' samples.

This clonotype was seen ten or more times. The rearrangement links TRBV7-3 to TRBJ2-1; the match to TRBD2 covers 8 bases. The CDR3 has 15 residues. In germline, CDR1 is SGHTA, CDR2 FQGTGA. The V and J ends lost 8 bases and 2 bases, in that order; junction bases with no gene match: 8. The CDR3 DNA reads as TGTGCCAGCTCCCCGGGTAGCGGGGCCTACAATGAGCAGTTCTTC. This sequence encodes CASSPGSGAYNEQFF.

This clonotype was picked up many times. This chain connects TRBV7-8 to TRBJ1-5; TRBD1 agrees at 7 bases. The CDR3 spans 15 residues. V shed 4 bases, J shed 0 bases, and the junction held 3 bases outside the gene matches. Germline V CDR1 and CDR2: SGHVS, FQNEAQ. The CDR3 here is CASSYQGVSNQPQHF. CDR3 coding DNA: TGTGCCAGCAGCTACCAGGGGGTTAGCAATCAGCCCCAGCATTTT.

The rearrangement uses TRBV3-1 and TRBJ2-1; D gene ambiguous. This CDR3 has 15 amino acids. Germline V gives CDR1 LGHDT, CDR2 YNNKEL (reference sequence). V was clipped by 0 bases and J by 6 bases, with 12 bases between them. This chain's CDR3 is CASSQDGFGFNEQFF. CDR3 DNA: TGTGCCAGCAGCCAAGACGGCTTTGGGTTCAATGAGCAGTTCTTC.

The rearrangement joins TRBV5-1 to TRBJ2-7, with D possibly matching TRBD2 (6 bases). This CDR3 contains 15 residues. V was pared by 2 bases and J by 3 bases, with 15 bases between. Germline V gene data show CDR1 as SGHRS and CDR2 as YFSETQ. CDR3 residues: CASSFQGLGGYEQYF. CDR3 coding DNA: TGCGCCAGCAGCTTTCAGGGCCTCGGGGGCTACGAGCAGTACTTC.

This clonotype was detected ten times or more. CDR3 amino acids: CASSFGIAGGRYNEQFF. In DNA form, the CDR3 reads TGTGCCAGCAGCTTTGGGATAGCGGGGGGGCGATACAATGAGCAGTTCTTC. This sequence joins TRBV7-2 and TRBJ2-1, with TRBD2 matching over 11 bases. CDR1 and CDR2 from the germline V gene are SGHTA and FQGNSA. With V trimmed by 3 bases and J by 4 bases, 8 bases remained unmatched. The CDR3 totals 17 residues. The complete variable domain, with remaining parts taken from reference TRBV7-2 and TRBJ2-1, reads GAGVSQSPSNKVTEKGKDVELRCDPISGHTALYWYRQSLGQGLEFLIYFQGNSAPDKSGLPSDRFSAERTGGSVSTLTIQRTQQEDSAVYLCASSFGIAGGRYNEQFFGPGTRLTVL.

Ten or more counts support this clonotype. J is TRBJ2-2 and V is TRBV11-2; D gene uncertain. Germline V gene data show CDR1 as SGHAT and CDR2 as FQNNGV. The CDR3 has 15 residues. The V end was cut by 1 base, the J end by 0 bases, with 6 bases between. The chain's CDR3 is CASSLARANTGELFF. As DNA, the CDR3 is TGTGCCAGCAGCTTAGCACGGGCGAACACCGGGGAGCTGTTTTTT.

The genes are TRBV24-1 and TRBJ2-6; tentative D call: TRBD1 (5 bases). Trimming removed 0 bases from V and 3 bases from J, with 14 bases in between. CDR1 and CDR2 from the germline V gene are KGHDR and SFDVKD. The CDR3 covers 18 residues. CDR3 bases: TGTGCCACCAGTGATTTGAGTCCGACAGAGTATGGGGCCAACGTCCTGACTTTC. Residues: CATSDLSPTEYGANVLTF.

The chain has TRBV27 and TRBJ2-3, with a possible D match to TRBD2 (6 bases). With 10 bases removed from V and 0 bases from J, the gap between germline ends came to 20 bases. The CDR3 sequence is 16 residues long. Per the germline V gene, CDR1 is MNHEY and CDR2 is SMNVEV (reference sequence). CDR3 nucleotides: TGTGCCACCACAGCCCCCCCGGGAGAAAGCACAGATACGCAGTATTTT. The encoded protein is CATTAPPGESTDTQYF.

In this sample, this clonotype turned up a few times. This sequence joins TRBV19 and TRBJ1-2, with TRBD1 as a possible D gene (5 bases). The CDR3 spans 19 residues. Germline V CDR1 and CDR2: LNHDA, SQIVND (reference sequence). V lost 3 bases and J 5 bases, leaving 28 bases between the germline ends. CDR3 DNA sequence: TGTGCCAGTAGTATGGGTATTGGGAATTGGGGCGCCTCACCATATGGCTACACCTTC. Residues: CASSMGIGNWGASPYGYTF.